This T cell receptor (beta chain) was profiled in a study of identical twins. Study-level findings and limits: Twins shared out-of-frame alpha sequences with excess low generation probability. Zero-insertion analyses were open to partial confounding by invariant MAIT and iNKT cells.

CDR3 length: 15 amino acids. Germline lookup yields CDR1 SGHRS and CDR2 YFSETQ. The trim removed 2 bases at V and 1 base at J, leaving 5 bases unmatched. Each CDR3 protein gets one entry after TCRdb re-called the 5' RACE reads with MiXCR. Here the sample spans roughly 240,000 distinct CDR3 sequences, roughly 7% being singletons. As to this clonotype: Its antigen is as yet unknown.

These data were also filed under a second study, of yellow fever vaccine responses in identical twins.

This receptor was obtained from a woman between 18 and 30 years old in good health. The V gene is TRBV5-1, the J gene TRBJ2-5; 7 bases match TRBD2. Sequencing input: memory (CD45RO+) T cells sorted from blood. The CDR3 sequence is CASSFERGAQETQYF. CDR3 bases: TGCGCCAGCAGCTTTGAGCGGGGCGCCCAAGAGACCCAGTACTTC.